This T cell receptor (beta chain) stems from a study of control samples from healthy donors and cancer patients. The table lists this clone with a count of one. This CDR3 spans 13 amino acids. The germline V gene encodes CDR1 MGHDK and CDR2 SYGVNS. Between the trimmed V and J ends, which lost 3 bases and 4 bases, there was a span of 9 bases. Data came from immunoSEQ multiplex PCR; TCRdb stores just in-frame clones and leaves some out. The data show 70,000 to 100,000 clones, around 90% seen once. Material: blood. The chain combines TRBV25-1 with TRBJ1-2; D is unresolved. The sequence came from a woman in her sixties in good health. As DNA, the CDR3 is TGTGCCAGCAGTGATGGTGGCTCCTATGGCTACACCTTC. Translating it yields CASSDGGSYGYTF.